The 10 T cell receptor beta chains in this list originate from one sample, sequenced in a study of blood T cell repertoires in COVID-19. Sequencing used immunoSEQ multiplex PCR; TCRdb keeps in-frame clones, though not all of them. Of over 200,000 clones listed, 80% to 85% were seen once; the top ten hold 5.5% to 7.5%. Sequenced input: PBMCs or T cells enriched from blood (not recorded which). These receptors all come from a woman aged 40 to 49 who had recovered from COVID-19.

The chain uses TRBV7-3 and TRBJ2-2; D possibly corresponds to TRBD1 (5 bases). The V end was cut by 5 bases, the J end by 5 bases, with 15 bases between. The CDR3 has 15 residues. From germline, CDR1 is SGHTA and CDR2 FQGTGA. The CDR3 sequence is CASSPTGYTTGELFF. In DNA, the CDR3 is TGTGCCAGCAGCCCCACAGGATATACGACCGGGGAGCTGTTTTTT.

The gene calls are TRBV5-1 and TRBJ2-1; 8 bases are shared with TRBD2. The CDR3 has 17 amino acids. Germline V gene sequence: CDR1 SGHRS, CDR2 YFSETQ. Trimming at V came to 6 bases and at J to 7 bases, leaving 18 bases not matched to a gene. CDR3 region: CASTPRVAGPFLNEQFF. CDR3 nucleotide sequence: TGCGCCAGCACCCCAAGGGTAGCGGGGCCATTCTTAAATGAGCAGTTCTTC.

This rearrangement joins TRBV23-1 to TRBJ1-1; tentative D call: TRBD1 (5 bases). TRBV23-1 is an open reading frame, and its role is uncertain. The CDR3 is 13 residues long. Trimming took 0 bases from V and 6 from J, leaving 8 bases between them. DNA for the CDR3: TGCGCCAGCAGTCAATCGACAGACGCTGAAGCTTTCTTT. This gives the protein CASSQSTDAEAFF.

The genes are TRBV27 and TRBJ1-4; 7 bases agree with TRBD1. Germline V gene data show CDR1 as MNHEY and CDR2 as SMNVEV (reference sequence). This CDR3 is 15 amino acids long. J lost 4 bases, V lost 0 bases, and 2 bases had no gene match. The CDR3 sequence: CASSLSTGVNEKLFF. The DNA of the CDR3 is TGTGCCAGCAGTTTATCCACAGGGGTTAATGAAAAACTGTTTTTT.

This clone was detected ten times or more. J is TRBJ2-5 and V is TRBV6-2 or TRBV6-3, with 7 bases that match TRBD1. Germline lookup yields CDR1 MNHEY and CDR2 SVGEGT. V gave up 2 bases and J gave up 4 bases; unmatched junction bases: 7. The CDR3 totals 15 residues. CDR3 bases: TGTGCCAGCAGTTACCTGAGGACAGGCAGAGAGACCCAGTACTTC. It yields the protein CASSYLRTGRETQYF.

The rearrangement joins TRBV11-2 to TRBJ2-3; 8 nucleotides agree with TRBD1. Germline V gene lookup returns CDR1 SGHAT and CDR2 FQNNGV. The ends lost 4 bases at V and 4 bases at J; junction bases unmatched: 4. The CDR3 extends over 14 amino acids. The CDR3 coding sequence is TGTGCCAGCAGCTATACAGGGGGAGCAGATACGCAGTATTTT. Its translation: CASSYTGGADTQYF.

V and J are TRBV11-3 and TRBJ1-3, with TRBD1 matching over 7 bases. The CDR3 is 16 residues long. Germline V gene lookup returns CDR1 SGHNT and CDR2 YENEEA. Unmatched junction bases numbered 9, after V lost 5 bases and J lost 2 bases. This chain's CDR3 is CASSPRPGGTGNTIYF. Here the CDR3 DNA reads TGTGCCAGCAGCCCCCGGCCAGGGGGGACTGGAAACACCATATATTTT.

The chain uses TRBV28 and TRBJ1-5; D not certain. Germline V gene sequence: CDR1 MDHEN, CDR2 SYDVKM. There are 14 residues in the CDR3. V shed 4 bases and J shed 7 bases, with 14 bases lying between them. The CDR3 nucleotides read TGTGCCAGCAGTTCCCCGGGAGGACGGCAGCCCCAGCATTTT. This encodes CASSSPGGRQPQHF.

The chain recombines TRBV28 with TRBJ2-6; no reliable D call. This CDR3 comprises 15 residues. Trimming stripped 3 bases from V and 5 bases from J, with 11 bases between. Germline values: CDR1 MDHEN, CDR2 SYDVKM. The CDR3 bases are TGTGCCAGCAGTTTCGGCGGCGAGCGGGCCAACGTCCTGACTTTC. The encoded protein is CASSFGGERANVLTF.

J is TRBJ1-2 and V is TRBV12-5, with D possibly TRBD1 on 5 matching bases. Trimming left V 5 bases short and J 2 bases short, with 15 bases between. From germline, CDR1 is LGHNT and CDR2 FRNRAP. The CDR3 has 15 amino acids. CDR3 bases: TGTGCTAGTGGTGATTTGGCGGGGGGAAACTATGGCTACACCTTC. The encoded protein is CASGDLAGGNYGYTF.